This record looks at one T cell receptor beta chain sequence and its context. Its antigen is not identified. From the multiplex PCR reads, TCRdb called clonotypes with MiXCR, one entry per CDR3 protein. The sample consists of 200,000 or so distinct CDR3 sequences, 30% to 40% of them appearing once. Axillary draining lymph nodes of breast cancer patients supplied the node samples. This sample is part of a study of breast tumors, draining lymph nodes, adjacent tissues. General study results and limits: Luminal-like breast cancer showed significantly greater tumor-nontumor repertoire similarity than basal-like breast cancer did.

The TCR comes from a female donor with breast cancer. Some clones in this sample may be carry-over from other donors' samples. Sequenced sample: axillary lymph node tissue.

This chain's CDR3 is CASSQLAGGDNEQFF. The DNA of the CDR3 is TGTGCCAGCAGCCAACTAGCGGGGGGCGACAATGAGCAGTTCTTC. V usage is TRBV14 and J usage is TRBJ2-1, with 11 positions matching TRBD2. The V gene's germline CDR1 is SGHDN and CDR2 FVKESK. There are 15 residues in the CDR3. With 2 bases clipped from V and 5 bases from J, the junction kept 2 bases outside the gene matches.